The clone carrying this T cell receptor beta chain was recorded a few times. Its antigen is not identified. The same CDR3 arises from other DNA sequences in this sample as well. The investigators reverse transcribed all of the isolated RNA, so they sequenced expressed TCRB transcripts. Data came from immunoSEQ multiplex PCR; TCRdb stores just in-frame clones and leaves some out. Among hundreds of thousands of clones, roughly an eighth were seen once, and the ten largest hold approximately 0.015%. This sample is part of a study of beta chain features in type 1 diabetes. Overall study results and limits: Small HLA sub-analyses could not settle whether HLA shapes TCRB rearrangement.

V was trimmed by 3 bases and J by 0 bases, leaving 5 bases between them. The CDR3 consists of 13 residues. Germline lookup yields CDR1 SGHAT and CDR2 FQNNGV. The sequencing sample was made of naive CD4+ T cells from blood. The clonotype originates from a young man in good health. This chain connects TRBV11-2 to TRBJ1-1, with no clear D. CDR3 sequence (DNA): TGTGCCAGCAGCTTTAACTTGAACACTGAAGCTTTCTTT. Protein sequence: CASSFNLNTEAFF.